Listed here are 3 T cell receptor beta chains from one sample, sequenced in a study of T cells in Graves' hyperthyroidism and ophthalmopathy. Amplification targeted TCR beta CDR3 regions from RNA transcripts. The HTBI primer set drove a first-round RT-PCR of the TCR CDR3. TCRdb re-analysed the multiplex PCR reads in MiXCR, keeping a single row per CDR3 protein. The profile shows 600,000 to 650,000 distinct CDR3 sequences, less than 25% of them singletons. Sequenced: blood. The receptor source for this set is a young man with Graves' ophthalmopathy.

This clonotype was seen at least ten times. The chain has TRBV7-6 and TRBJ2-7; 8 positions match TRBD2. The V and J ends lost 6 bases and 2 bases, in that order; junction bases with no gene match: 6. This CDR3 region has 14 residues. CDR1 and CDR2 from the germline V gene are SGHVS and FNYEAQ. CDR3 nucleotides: TGTGCCAGCAGTATAGCGGGAACCCCCTACGAGCAGTACTTC. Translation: CASSIAGTPYEQYF.

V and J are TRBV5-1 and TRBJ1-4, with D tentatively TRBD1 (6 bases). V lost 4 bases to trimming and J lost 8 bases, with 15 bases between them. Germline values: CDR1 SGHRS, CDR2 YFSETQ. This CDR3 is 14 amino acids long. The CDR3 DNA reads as TGCGCCAGCAGCCTGGGGGCAGGGGCGGAAAAACTGTTTTTT. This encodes CASSLGAGAEKLFF. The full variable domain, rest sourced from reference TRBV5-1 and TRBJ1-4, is KAGVTQTPRYLIKTRGQQVTLSCSPISGHRSVSWYQQTPGQGLQFLFEYFSETQRNKGNFPGRFSGRQFSNSRSEMNVSTLELGDSALYLCASSLGAGAEKLFFGSGTQLSVL.

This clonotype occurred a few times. The CDR3 region has the DNA TGTGCCAGCAGCTTAGTGGGGCAGGGGAGATCACCCCTCCACTTT. This sequence encodes CASSLVGQGRSPLHF. This sequence joins TRBV7-2 and TRBJ1-6, with D possibly TRBD1 on 6 matching bases. V was cut by 1 base and J by 10 bases, with 14 bases left in between. Germline V lookup: CDR1 SGHTA, CDR2 FQGNSA. This CDR3 contains 15 residues.